The 21 T cell receptor beta chains below all came from one sample that was sequenced in a study of T cell changes during pregnancy in multiple sclerosis. Assay: immunoSEQ multiplex PCR; the TCRdb copy retains only in-frame clones and omits some. Among 50,000 to 60,000 clones listed, just over 90% were seen once. Material: peripheral blood, obtained in the first trimester of pregnancy. These TCRs come from a female donor in good health, enrolled as a control in a pregnancy study.

V is TRBV27 and J is TRBJ1-2; 7 bases map to TRBD1. The CDR3 runs to 17 residues. The ends lost 2 bases at V and 3 bases at J; junction bases unmatched: 12. Germline V gene lookup returns CDR1 MNHEY and CDR2 SMNVEV (reference sequence). The CDR3 DNA follows: TGTGCCAGCAGTTTAACGTTTGACAGGGTGACCCACTATGGCTACACCTTC. It codes for CASSLTFDRVTHYGYTF.

This chain connects TRBV10-3 to TRBJ2-7; tentative D call: TRBD1 (7 bases). The CDR3 has 18 residues. With 0 bases removed from V and 7 bases from J, the gap between germline ends came to 25 bases. Per the germline V gene, CDR1 is ENHRY and CDR2 is SYGVKD. In nucleotides, the CDR3 is TGTGCCATCAGTGAGTCAATCCTCCGGGACAGCTCAGGGGGGGAGCAGTACTTC. It encodes CAISESILRDSSGGEQYF.

The V call is TRBV10-3, the J call TRBJ2-7, with a possible D match to TRBD2 (5 bases). Germline CDR1 and CDR2: ENHRY and SYGVKD. Trimming left V 4 bases short and J 6 bases short, with 7 bases between. The CDR3 has 11 residues. CDR3 amino acids: CAISGGLEQYF. DNA of the CDR3: TGTGCCATCAGTGGAGGACTCGAGCAGTACTTC.

The V call is TRBV4-1, the J call TRBJ2-1; possibly TRBD1 for D (6 bases). The CDR3 is made up of 15 amino acids. Between the trimmed V and J ends, which lost 1 base and 9 bases, there was a span of 16 bases. Per the germline V gene, CDR1 is MGHRA and CDR2 is YSYEKL. DNA of the CDR3: TGCGCCAGCAGCCAAGTTGGGGGCAGGGCCCCTGAGCAGTTCTTC. This codes for CASSQVGGRAPEQFF.

The count of this clone is one. This rearrangement joins TRBV27 to TRBJ2-5, with a tentative D call TRBD2 (5 bases). This CDR3 has 15 residues. V was pared by 5 bases and J by 1 base, with 14 bases between. Germline V CDR1 and CDR2: MNHEY, SMNVEV (reference sequence). This chain's CDR3 is CASSGSYGTQETQYF. CDR3 nucleotides: TGTGCCAGCAGTGGGAGTTACGGAACCCAAGAGACCCAGTACTTC.

The chain has TRBV18 and TRBJ2-1; D remains unclear. The CDR3 has 13 residues. CDR1 is KGHSH and CDR2 is LQKENI in the germline V gene. Trimming cost V 5 bases and J 3 bases, with 8 bases left between them. This CDR3 is CASSSGSYNEQFF. CDR3 bases: TGTGCCAGCTCATCAGGCAGCTACAATGAGCAGTTCTTC.

CDR3 nucleotides: TGTGCCAGCAGTCCCGGACATTCCACTGAAGCTTTCTTT. Translated, it gives CASSPGHSTEAFF. The chain is built from TRBV6-5 and TRBJ1-1; the D gene is possibly TRBD1 (5 bases). The germline V gene encodes CDR1 MNHEY and CDR2 SVGAGI. Trimming removed 5 bases at V and 4 bases at J, with 11 bases between. The CDR3 length is 13 residues.

V is TRBV2 and J is TRBJ1-5, with D possibly TRBD1 on 6 matching bases. CDR1 SNHLY and CDR2 FYNNEI come from the germline V gene. The ends were cut back, 6 bases at V and 3 bases at J, with 12 bases in the middle. CDR3 length equals 14 residues. The CDR3 DNA sequence: TGTGCCAGCAGGCCGGGACATATCAATCAGCCCCAGCATTTT. The encoded protein is CASRPGHINQPQHF.

The chain is built from TRBV5-4 and TRBJ2-1; TRBD1 matches 9 bases. The CDR3 sequence is 14 residues long. With V trimmed by 4 bases and J by 5 bases, 4 bases remained unmatched. CDR1 SGHNT and CDR2 YYREEE come from the germline V gene (reference sequence). The DNA for the CDR3 is TGTGCCAGCAGCGGACAGGGGACCGACAATGAGCAGTTCTTC. This sequence encodes CASSGQGTDNEQFF.

J is TRBJ1-1 and V is TRBV27, with 7 nucleotides matching TRBD1. Germline lookup yields CDR1 MNHEY and CDR2 SMNVEV (reference sequence). Losses at the gene ends were 3 bases for V and 0 bases for J; bases not matched to a gene: 13. CDR3 size: 18 residues. The CDR3: CASSFYLQGRRLNTEAFF. The CDR3, as DNA: TGTGCCAGCAGTTTCTACCTACAGGGGAGGCGGTTGAACACTGAAGCTTTCTTT.

The chain uses TRBV19 and TRBJ2-1, with a possible D match to TRBD1 (5 bases). This CDR3 is built from 14 residues. The germline V gene has CDR1 LNHDA and CDR2 SQIVND (reference sequence). Trimming shortened V by 4 bases and J by 4 bases, and 11 bases separated the two germline ends. In nucleotides, the CDR3 is TGTGCCAGTAGTAGGGGCTTTTTGTACAATGAGCAGTTCTTC. Translated: CASSRGFLYNEQFF.

The rearrangement links TRBV21-1 to TRBJ2-1; no check of the table's D call, TRBD2, against the DNA was made. TRBV21-1 is a pseudogene segment. CDR3 length: 14 residues. CDR3: CASTPFPGDNEQFF. CDR3 nucleotide sequence: TGTGCCAGCACCCCATTCCCGGGTGACAATGAGCAGTTCTTC.

The chain is built from TRBV6-6 and TRBJ2-3, with 9 nucleotides matching TRBD2. This CDR3 region has 15 residues. V lost 6 bases to trimming and J lost 1 base; unmatched junction nucleotides: 5. The germline CDR1 and CDR2 sequences are MNHNY and SVGAGI (reference sequence). CDR3 in DNA: TGTGCCAGCAGAATTAGCGGGGGCGGCACAGATACGCAGTATTTT. This sequence encodes CASRISGGGTDTQYF.

The chain has TRBV7-2 and TRBJ2-5, with 8 bases matching TRBD2. CDR3 length: 16 amino acids. V trimming: 1 base; J trimming: 4 bases; junction bases outside the gene matches: 8. Per the germline V gene, CDR1 is SGHTA and CDR2 is FQGNSA. CDR3 sequence: CASSLGGTRGGETQYF. CDR3 nucleotides: TGTGCCAGCAGCTTAGGTGGGACTAGAGGGGGAGAGACCCAGTACTTC. Full variable domain (remainder filled in from reference TRBV7-2 and TRBJ2-5): GAGVSQSPSNKVTEKGKDVELRCDPISGHTALYWYRQSLGQGLEFLIYFQGNSAPDKSGLPSDRFSAERTGGSVSTLTIQRTQQEDSAVYLCASSLGGTRGGETQYFGPGTRLLVL.

V gene TRBV5-1 combines with J gene TRBJ1-5; D unresolved. Trimming shortened V by 1 base and J by 0 bases, and 2 bases separated the two germline ends. The germline V gene encodes CDR1 SGHRS and CDR2 YFSETQ. The CDR3 covers 13 residues. The DNA of the CDR3 is TGCGCCAGCAGCTTGTATAGCAATCAGCCCCAGCATTTT. Translation: CASSLYSNQPQHF.

V and J are TRBV2 and TRBJ2-3, with 16 bases aligning to TRBD2. Losses at the gene ends were 7 bases for V and 7 bases for J; bases not matched to a gene: 5. This CDR3 contains 15 residues. Germline values: CDR1 SNHLY, CDR2 FYNNEI. The CDR3 DNA follows: TGTGCCAGCATGGGGACTAGCGGGGGGGAAAATACGCAGTATTTT. Protein product: CASMGTSGGENTQYF. The full variable domain, in which reference TRBV2 and TRBJ2-3 provide the parts outside the CDR3, is EPEVTQTPSHQVTQMGQEVILRCVPISNHLYFYWYRQILGQKVEFLVSFYNNEISEKSEIFDDQFSVERPDGSNFTLKIRSTKLEDSAMYFCASMGTSGGENTQYFGPGTRLTVL.

This chain connects TRBV15 to TRBJ2-3; D possibly corresponds to TRBD1 (5 bases). Trimming stripped 6 bases from V and 2 bases from J, with 18 bases between. This CDR3 spans 16 amino acids. The germline V gene has CDR1 LNHNV and CDR2 YYDKDF (reference sequence). In DNA, the CDR3 is TGTGCCACCAGTACCCGAGAAAAGGGGATCACAGATACGCAGTATTTT. It specifies CATSTREKGITDTQYF.

The V gene is TRBV27, the J gene TRBJ2-2, with 7 bases lining up with TRBD2. The V and J ends lost 7 bases and 3 bases, in that order; junction bases with no gene match: 8. Germline loops: CDR1 MNHEY, CDR2 SMNVEV (reference sequence). The CDR3 length is 15 residues. CDR3: CASTAGLTDTGELFF. CDR3 nucleotide sequence: TGTGCCAGCACTGCGGGACTAACCGACACCGGGGAGCTGTTTTTT.

This chain connects TRBV5-4 to TRBJ2-7; 8 bases fit TRBD2. V dropped 0 bases and J dropped 5; count of bases not matched to a gene: 4. This CDR3 region has 14 residues. From germline, CDR1 is SGHNT and CDR2 YYREEE (reference sequence). CDR3 sequence reads: CASSLATSANEQYF. In DNA, the CDR3 is TGTGCCAGCAGCTTGGCGACTAGCGCGAACGAGCAGTACTTC.

The genes are TRBV28 and TRBJ2-2; unclear D gene. The CDR3 sequence is 10 residues long. Trimming took 9 bases from V and 6 from J, leaving 5 bases between them. The V gene's germline CDR1 is MDHEN and CDR2 SYDVKM. CDR3 sequence (DNA): TGTGCCAGTGCGGCCGGGGAGCTGTTTTTT. Residues: CASAAGELFF.

The CDR3 is CASTAYSGGFYNEQFF. As DNA, the CDR3 is TGTGCCAGCACCGCGTATAGCGGGGGGTTCTACAATGAGCAGTTCTTC. V gene TRBV27 combines with J gene TRBJ2-1; 10 nucleotides line up with TRBD2. Trimming at V came to 7 bases and at J to 3 bases, leaving 9 bases not matched to a gene. The CDR3 is 16 amino acids. From germline, CDR1 is MNHEY and CDR2 SMNVEV (reference sequence).